The source of this T cell receptor beta chain is a study of T cell changes during pregnancy in multiple sclerosis. TCRdb keeps only in-frame clones here, not all; method: immunoSEQ multiplex PCR. The sample lists roughly 64,000 clones, about nine tenths occurring once. Trimming took 3 bases from V and 6 from J; bases not matched to a gene: 4. The CDR3 extends over 13 amino acids. CDR1 and CDR2 (germline): LNHDA, SQIVND (reference sequence). This clone came up once. The sample in question was peripheral blood, obtained in the second trimester of pregnancy. The genes are TRBV19 and TRBJ1-1; 7 bases align to TRBD1. The receptor was isolated from a female donor with multiple sclerosis, enrolled in a pregnancy study. The CDR3 DNA reads as TGTGCCAGTAGTATCGGCAGGGGGTCTGAAGCTTTCTTT. Protein: CASSIGRGSEAFF.